Listed below are T cell receptor beta chains from one sample, sequenced in a study of response to subunit inactivated influenza vaccine. TCRdb redid the calling of the RT-PCR reads with MiXCR, one entry per CDR3 protein. Among about 570,000 distinct CDR3 sequences, roughly 10% were seen once, and the ten largest hold approximately 10%. The data also belong to a second study, concerning T cells expressing NK-cell markers.

The specimen comprised PBMCs from blood, sampled on the day of vaccination. Source of these receptors: a man aged 50 to 60 who received an inactivated influenza vaccine. CDR3s include the opening cysteine and the closing phenylalanine or tryptophan.

length | J | V | CDR3
16 | TRBJ2-7 | TRBV6-5 | CASSYSTRESSYEQYF
15 | TRBJ2-2 | TRBV11-2 | CASRVPGLATGELFF
13 | TRBJ2-3 | TRBV29-1 | CSVEGRHTDTQYF
14 | TRBJ2-7 | TRBV18 | CASSPGLVVGEQYF
15 | TRBJ2-2 | TRBV5-1 | CASSFPVGNTGELFF
15 | TRBJ2-7 | TRBV30 | CAWKTAGGISYEQYF
13 | TRBJ2-3 | TRBV7-2 | CASSKRTPGTQYF
15 | TRBJ1-1 | TRBV20-1 | CSARARRQLNTEAFF
13 | TRBJ2-2 | TRBV29-1 | CSCRQGNTGELFF
17 | TRBJ2-1 | TRBV30 | CAWSRAWISETLNEQFF
16 | TRBJ2-1 | TRBV11-1 | CASSRKGLAVYNEQFF
17 | TRBJ1-4 | TRBV9 | CASSVSNTGTENEKLFF
17 | TRBJ2-4 | TRBV19 | CASSIDDRATAKNIQYF
14 | TRBJ2-2 | TRBV5-1 | CASRTGINTGELFF
15 | TRBJ2-3 | TRBV6-2/TRBV6-3 | CASNFRDRSTDTQYF
13 | TRBJ2-3 | TRBV6-1 | CASSPISADTQYF
13 | TRBJ2-5 | TRBV20-1 | CSARGPIQETQYF
17 | TRBJ1-2 | TRBV5-1 | CASSLVEGAPNVDGYTF
15 | TRBJ2-7 | TRBV28 | CASSSGRLTSYEQYF
13 | TRBJ1-5 | TRBV12-3/TRBV12-4 | CASSQTGVGPQHF
13 | TRBJ2-4 | TRBV20-1 | CSASLTGVDIQYF
13 | TRBJ1-2 | TRBV18 | CASSRDKNYGYTF
13 | TRBJ2-3 | TRBV3-1 | CASSLRGSHTQYF
16 | TRBJ2-1 | TRBV12-3/TRBV12-4 | CASTTGLAGYYNEQFF
18 | TRBJ2-3 | TRBV24-1 | CATSDWDRGIYETDTQYF
15 | TRBJ2-1 | TRBV2 | CASSEAFGRGNEQFF
15 | TRBJ1-4 | TRBV9 | CASSVQTGTNEKLFF